This entry features one T cell receptor beta chain sequence. The antigen remains undetermined. Genomic DNA provided the template from which TCR beta VDJ and CDR3 profiles were obtained. TCRdb processed the reads anew with MiXCR; each CDR3 protein has one entry. Of about 240,000 distinct CDR3 sequences listed, roughly half were seen once; the top ten hold over 7.5%. The junction had 3 bases not matched to a gene; V was cut back by 5 bases and J by 4 bases. Germline V gives CDR1 KGHDR, CDR2 SFDVKD. The CDR3 loop spans 14 amino acids. Before being chosen for sequencing, patients had shown CD8+CD57+ cell expansion by flow cytometry. Severe acquired aplastic anemia affected all patients. Among the patients, none had received any therapy at the time of blood sampling. The data were obtained in a study of CD8+CD57+ T cells in acquired aplastic anemia. Study information: Average DNA yield from sorted CD4+ and CD8+ cells was about 3 ug.

Findings of the study overall: In common between the patients and the controls were approximately 28 CD8+ CDR3 sequences.

The TCR was taken from a human donor with aplastic anemia. V usage is TRBV24-1 and J usage is TRBJ2-3; the match to TRBD1 covers 9 bases. What was sequenced was sorted CD4+, CD8+, or CD8+CD57+ T cells (not recorded which) from PBMCs. The CDR3 DNA reads as TGTGCCACCAGTGCGAGACAGGGGGCAGATACGCAGTATTTT. It specifies CATSARQGADTQYF.